This T cell receptor beta chain was captured in a study of regulatory and conventional T cells in RAG deficiency. CDR1 and CDR2 from the germline V gene are SGHDN and FVKESK. The CDR3 is made up of 15 amino acids. V shed 2 bases and J shed 5 bases, with 12 bases lying between them. The method was immunoSEQ multiplex PCR; TCRdb's version includes in-frame clones alone and lacks a portion of them. The table has roughly 45,000 clones, around 89% seen once. Conventional CD4+ T cells were sorted from blood as CD25-low CD127-high cells. This same sample was also part of a study on regulatory T cells. That study adds: Primers: 52 TRBV forward and 13 TRBJ reverse.

The chain recombines TRBV14 with TRBJ2-2, with a tentative D call TRBD1 (6 bases). The receptor's source is a human donor in good health. The specimen was CD4+ effector T cells sorted from blood. For the CDR3, the DNA is TGTGCCAGCAGCCAATATCGGACAGTTACCGGGGAGCTGTTTTTT. It specifies CASSQYRTVTGELFF.